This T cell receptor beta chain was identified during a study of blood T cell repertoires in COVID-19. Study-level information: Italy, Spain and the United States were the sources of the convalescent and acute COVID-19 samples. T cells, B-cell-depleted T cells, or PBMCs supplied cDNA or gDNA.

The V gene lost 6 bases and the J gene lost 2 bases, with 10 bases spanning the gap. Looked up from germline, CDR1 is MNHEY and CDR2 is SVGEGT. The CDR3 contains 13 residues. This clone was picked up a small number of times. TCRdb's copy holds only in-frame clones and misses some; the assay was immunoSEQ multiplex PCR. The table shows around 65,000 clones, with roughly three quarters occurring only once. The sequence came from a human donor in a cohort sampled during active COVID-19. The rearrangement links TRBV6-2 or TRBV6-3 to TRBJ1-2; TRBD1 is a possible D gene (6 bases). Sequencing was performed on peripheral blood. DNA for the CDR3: TGTGCCAGCAGCAGGACAGTCAACTATGGCTACACCTTC. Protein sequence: CASSRTVNYGYTF.